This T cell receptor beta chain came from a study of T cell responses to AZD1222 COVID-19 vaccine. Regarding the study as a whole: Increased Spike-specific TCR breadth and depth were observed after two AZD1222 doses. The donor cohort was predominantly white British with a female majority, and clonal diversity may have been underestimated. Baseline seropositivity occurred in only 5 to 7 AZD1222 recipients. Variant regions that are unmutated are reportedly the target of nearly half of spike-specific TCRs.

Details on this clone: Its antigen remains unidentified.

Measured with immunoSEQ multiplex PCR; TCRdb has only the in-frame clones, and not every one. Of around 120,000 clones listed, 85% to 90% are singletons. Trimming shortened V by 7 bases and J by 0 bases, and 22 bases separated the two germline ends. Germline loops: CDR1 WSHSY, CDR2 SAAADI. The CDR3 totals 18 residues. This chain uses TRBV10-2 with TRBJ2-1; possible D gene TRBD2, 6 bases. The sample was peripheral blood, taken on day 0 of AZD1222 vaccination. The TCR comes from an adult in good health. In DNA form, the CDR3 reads TGCGCCAGCACCCCTGGGTCTAGCGCCCGGAGCTCCTACAATGAGCAGTTCTTC. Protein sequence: CASTPGSSARSSYNEQFF.